A selection of T cell receptor beta chains follows, all from one sample in a study of cytomegalovirus exposure and HLA in healthy donors. The data were produced by immunoSEQ multiplex PCR, yet TCRdb's version contains in-frame clones alone and is incomplete. The sample lists about 210,000 clones; roughly 80% were seen once. The sequencing input was PBMCs. The receptors were gathered from a man younger than 45 in good health and CMV-seronegative. CDR3s include the opening cysteine and the closing phenylalanine or tryptophan. The D gene is left open where the match is weak. Size tells how often a clone was seen (once, few, many) or the class of an expanded clone, and some rows leave it out.

j_gene	abundance	v_gene	d_gene	CDR3nt	CDR3aa
TRBJ2-3	NA	TRBV5-1	TRBD2	TGCGCCAGCAGCTTGGCCGCCGGGACTAGCTTTACAGATACGCAGTATTTT	CASSLAAGTSFTDTQYF
TRBJ2-7	NA	TRBV27	NA	TGTGCCAGCAGTTTATTCGGCACCCCGGGCGAGGGCGAGCAGTACTTC	CASSLFGTPGEGEQYF
TRBJ2-1	once	TRBV25-1	TRBD2	TGTGCCAGCCGTGGTAGCGGGCGGGATGAGCAGTTCTTC	CASRGSGRDEQFF
TRBJ2-3	NA	TRBV29-1	TRBD2	TGCAGCGTTGAACTAGCGGGGGGCCGTGGAGATACGCAGTATTTT	CSVELAGGRGDTQYF
TRBJ1-1	NA	TRBV4-2	NA	TGTGCCAGCAGCCCAAGCGGGGGGACTGAAGCTTTCTTT	CASSPSGGTEAFF
TRBJ2-1	NA	TRBV5-1	NA	TGCGCCAGCAGCTTGGTGGAGACAGCATCCTACAATGAGCAGTTCTTC	CASSLVETASYNEQFF
TRBJ2-1	NA	TRBV27	NA	TGTGCCAGCAGTTACTTTCCGGTATCCTACAATGAGCAGTTCTTC	CASSYFPVSYNEQFF
TRBJ1-4	NA	TRBV28	TRBD1	TGTGCCAGCAGTTTGACAGGGGGGTGGGAAAAACTGTTTTTT	CASSLTGGWEKLFF
TRBJ2-3	NA	TRBV2	NA	TGTGCCAGCAAACTGATCGGGGGAGGAACAGATACGCAGTATTTT	CASKLIGGGTDTQYF
TRBJ2-7	NA	TRBV9	TRBD1	TGTGCCAGCAGCTCGACTCCGGGACAGGGGTTCAACGAGCAGTACTTC	CASSSTPGQGFNEQYF
TRBJ2-7	NA	TRBV7-9	TRBD1	TGTGCCAGCAGCAACACAGGGGCGTCGCAGTACTTC	CASSNTGASQYF
TRBJ2-7	NA	TRBV7-9	TRBD1	TGTGCCAGCAGCTTAGGGGGGACAGGCCACGAGCAGTACTTC	CASSLGGTGHEQYF
TRBJ2-5	NA	TRBV5-1	NA	TGCGCCAGCACCGTCCAGGGGATTCAAGAGACCCAGTACTTC	CASTVQGIQETQYF
TRBJ2-7	NA	TRBV7-9	TRBD1	TGTGCCAGCGCCACTTGGACAGGGGGGAACGAGCAGTACTTC	CASATWTGGNEQYF
TRBJ2-1	few	TRBV4-2	TRBD2	TGTGCCAGCAGCCCCGGACTAGCGGGGGACTACAATGAGCAGTTCTTC	CASSPGLAGDYNEQFF
TRBJ2-2	NA	TRBV6-5	TRBD1	TGTGCCAGCAGGAGGACAGGCGGGGAGCTGTTTTTT	CASRRTGGELFF
TRBJ2-3	NA	TRBV10-3	TRBD2	TGTGCCATCAGTGAGTCCGGCGGGGGAAGCACAGATACGCAGTATTTT	CAISESGGGSTDTQYF
TRBJ2-7	NA	TRBV5-5	NA	TGTGCCAGCAGCTTGATGGGCGTTAAGTCCTCCTACGAGCAGTACTTC	CASSLMGVKSSYEQYF
TRBJ1-1	NA	TRBV6-5	NA	TGTGCCAGCAGACAACCGGGACAAAAGGCTTTCTTT	CASRQPGQKAFF
TRBJ2-2	NA	TRBV4-1	NA	TGCGCCAGCAGCCAAGGACAGAACATTAACACCGGGGAGCTGTTTTTT	CASSQGQNINTGELFF
TRBJ2-3	NA	TRBV5-6	TRBD2	TGTGCCAGCAGTCGGGGACTAGCGGTTATCACAGATACGCAGTATTTT	CASSRGLAVITDTQYF
TRBJ2-3	few	TRBV9	NA	TGTGCCAGCAGCAAATATGTCCTGGATACGCAGTATTTT	CASSKYVLDTQYF
TRBJ1-5	NA	TRBV7-2	NA	TGTGCCAGCAGCTTGGCTTCAGGGGCCGGACCAGATCAGCCCCAGCATTTT	CASSLASGAGPDQPQHF
TRBJ2-5	NA	TRBV9	NA	TGTGCCAGCAGCGTAGGTACACAAGAGACCCAGTACTTC	CASSVGTQETQYF
TRBJ1-4	NA	TRBV6-1	NA	TGTGCCAGCAGTGATCCCCCCGTGAGGGAACTGTTTTTT	CASSDPPVRELFF
TRBJ1-1	NA	TRBV5-4	TRBD1	TGTGCCAGCAGCCCCGCGACAGGGGGGAACACTGAAGCTTTCTTT	CASSPATGGNTEAFF
TRBJ1-3	few	TRBV5-8	TRBD1	TGTGCCAGCAGCCGGGACAGGGGCCGCTCTGGAAACACCATATATTTT	CASSRDRGRSGNTIYF
TRBJ2-3	few	TRBV19	NA	TGTGCCAGTAGTATAGGCCACAGAGATACGCAGTATTTT	CASSIGHRDTQYF
TRBJ1-2	NA	TRBV20-1	NA	TGCAGACAGGGACATTATGGCTACACCTTC	CRQGHYGYTF
TRBJ2-5	once	TRBV19	TRBD1	TGTGCCAGTAGTAACGACAGGGCGGAGACCCAGTACTTC	CASSNDRAETQYF